The 14 T cell receptor beta chains presented below share a single source sample, sequenced in a study of T cell responses to AZD1222 COVID-19 vaccine (dated by TCRdb to the early 2020s). Interpreted using the paper, the time point label stands for: about 28 days (+/-7) after the second vaccine dose. The method was the immunoSEQ multiplex PCR assay. What TCRdb holds here is the immuneACCESS table cut down to in-frame rearrangements. Part of the clones is not present; checked against another copy, under half of the missing clones reflect an unresolved V gene, and the others are unexplained. Here the sample has 150,000 to 200,000 clones; 90% to 95% occur a single time. The ten biggest clones cover around 1% of the sample. The starting material was peripheral blood, obtained 28 days after the second AZD1222 dose. These receptors originate from an adult who received the AZD1222 COVID-19 vaccine.

This rearrangement joins TRBV18 to TRBJ2-3; 12 bases map to TRBD2. This CDR3 comprises 18 residues. Trimming cost V 2 bases and J 4 bases; bases outside gene matches: 10. Germline V gives CDR1 KGHSH, CDR2 LQKENI. The CDR3 spells CASSPSPLLAGGSDTQYF. The DNA of the CDR3 is TGTGCCAGCTCACCATCGCCCTTACTAGCGGGGGGATCAGATACGCAGTATTTT.

The CDR3 DNA follows: TGTGCCAGCAGGCCTCGGTCGACAGGGGGCTTCACAGATACGCAGTATTTT. Its translation: CASRPRSTGGFTDTQYF. The chain is built from TRBV27 and TRBJ2-3; 10 bases agree with TRBD1. Germline loops: CDR1 MNHEY, CDR2 SMNVEV (reference sequence). V gave up 6 bases and J gave up 2 bases; unmatched junction bases: 11. The length of the CDR3 is 17 residues.

The chain recombines TRBV4-3 with TRBJ2-2; weak D call: TRBD2 (7 bases). V was pared by 5 bases and J by 2 bases, with 9 bases between. CDR1 is LGHNA, CDR2 YSLEER, per germline. The CDR3 runs 14 residues. The CDR3 DNA sequence: TGCGCCAGCAGCGGGGGGGCTAACACCGGGGAGCTGTTTTTT. Amino acids: CASSGGANTGELFF.

The CDR3 is CASSLSRTPQETQYF. The CDR3, as DNA: TGTGCCAGCAGTTTATCGCGGACACCCCAAGAGACCCAGTACTTC. The J gene is TRBJ2-5, the V gene TRBV27, with D possibly TRBD1 on 5 matching bases. The CDR3 is 15 residues long. Between the trimmed V and J ends, which lost 0 bases and 1 base, there was a span of 9 bases. Germline CDR1 is MNHEY and CDR2 is SMNVEV (reference sequence).

The genes are TRBV2 and TRBJ1-4; D is possibly TRBD1 (5 bases). This CDR3 spans 13 amino acids. V gave up 5 bases and J gave up 7 bases, with 11 bases separating them. Germline V gene sequence: CDR1 SNHLY, CDR2 FYNNEI. In DNA, the CDR3 is TGTGCCAGCAGTTCAGGGTGGAGTGAAAAACTGTTTTTT. This sequence encodes CASSSGWSEKLFF.

The J gene is TRBJ2-5, the V gene TRBV9; weak D call: TRBD2 (7 bases). Germline loops: CDR1 SGDLS, CDR2 YYNGEE. The CDR3 is 13 amino acids. The V and J ends lost 3 bases and 4 bases respectively, with 10 bases between them. This CDR3 is CASSEGGGETQYF. In DNA form, the CDR3 reads TGTGCCAGCAGCGAGGGAGGGGGAGAGACCCAGTACTTC.

J is TRBJ2-1 and V is TRBV10-2; D may be TRBD2 (6 bases). V lost 2 bases, J lost 1 base, and 12 bases lay in between. The CDR3 has 16 amino acids. Germline CDR1 and CDR2: WSHSY and SAAADI. CDR3 coding DNA: TGCGCCAGCAGTGAGGGAGAAGGGACTTCCTACAATGAGCAGTTCTTC. This gives the protein CASSEGEGTSYNEQFF.

V usage is TRBV5-4 and J usage is TRBJ2-3; either TRBD1 or TRBD2 may supply D (5 bases each). Trimming removed 3 bases from V and 4 bases from J, with 12 bases in between. The CDR3 consists of 14 residues. From germline, CDR1 is SGHNT and CDR2 YYREEE (reference sequence). The CDR3 bases are TGTGCCAGCAGCTACCCTGGGGGAGCAGATACGCAGTATTTT. It translates to CASSYPGGADTQYF.

This chain joins TRBV2 and TRBJ2-7; D perhaps matches TRBD2 (6 bases). The V gene's germline CDR1 is SNHLY and CDR2 FYNNEI. The CDR3 is made up of 13 amino acids. Deletions cut 7 bases from V and 1 base from J, with 11 bases between. Here the CDR3 DNA reads TGTGCCAGCATCCTAGCGACTTCCTACGAGCAGTACTTC. Translation: CASILATSYEQYF.

The chain has TRBV7-6 and TRBJ1-4, with a weak D call TRBD1 (5 bases). The V and J ends lost 5 bases and 0 bases respectively, with 10 bases between them. There are 15 residues in the CDR3. From germline, CDR1 is SGHVS and CDR2 FNYEAQ. CDR3 in DNA: TGTGCCAGCAGCCCGACAGAGGCAACTAATGAAAAACTGTTTTTT. It encodes CASSPTEATNEKLFF.

Here the CDR3 reads CASGSSGGLYEQYF. In DNA form, the CDR3 reads TGTGCTAGTGGTTCTAGCGGGGGTCTCTACGAGCAGTACTTC. This sequence joins TRBV12-5 and TRBJ2-7; 10 bases align to TRBD2. Germline V gene data show CDR1 as LGHNT and CDR2 as FRNRAP. J lost 3 bases, V lost 4 bases, and 3 bases had no gene match. CDR3 size: 14 residues.

The chain employs TRBV3-1 (or the pseudogene TRBV3-2) and TRBJ1-2; maybe TRBD1 (5 bases). There are 16 residues in the CDR3. V was clipped by 1 base and J by 1 base, with 13 bases between them. CDR1 is LGHDT, CDR2 YNNKEL, per germline (reference sequence). The chain's CDR3 is CASSQGTGPLNYGYTF. CDR3 DNA: TGTGCCAGCAGCCAAGGAACGGGACCCCTTAACTATGGCTACACCTTC.

The chain recombines TRBV5-6 with TRBJ1-2; D is perhaps TRBD1 (6 bases). Trimming removed 4 bases from V and 2 bases from J, with 9 bases in between. Germline CDR1 SGHDT, CDR2 YYEEEE. This CDR3 contains 13 residues. The DNA for the CDR3 is TGTGCCAGCAGCCCCGGACAGAACTATGGCTACACCTTC. Protein sequence: CASSPGQNYGYTF.

This clone was detected only once. V gene TRBV3-1 (or the pseudogene TRBV3-2) combines with J gene TRBJ2-7, with D perhaps matching TRBD1 (5 bases). Germline CDR1 LGHDT, CDR2 YNNKEL (reference sequence). Trimming took 4 bases from V and 0 from J, leaving 13 bases between them. CDR3 length: 15 residues. The CDR3 loop is CASSPTGLSSYEQYF. The CDR3 DNA follows: TGTGCCAGCAGCCCCACAGGTCTAAGCTCCTACGAGCAGTACTTC.